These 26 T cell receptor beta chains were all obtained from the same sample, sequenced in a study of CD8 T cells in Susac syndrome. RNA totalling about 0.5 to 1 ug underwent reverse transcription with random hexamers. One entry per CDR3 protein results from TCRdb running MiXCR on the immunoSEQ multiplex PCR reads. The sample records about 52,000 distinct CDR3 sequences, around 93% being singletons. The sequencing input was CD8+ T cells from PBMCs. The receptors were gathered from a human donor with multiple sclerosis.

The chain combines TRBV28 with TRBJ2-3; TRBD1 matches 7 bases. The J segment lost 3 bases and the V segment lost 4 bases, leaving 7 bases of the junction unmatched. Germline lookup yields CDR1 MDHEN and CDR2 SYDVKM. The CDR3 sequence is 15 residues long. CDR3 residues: CASSSEGARTDTQYF. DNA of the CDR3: TGTGCCAGCAGTTCTGAGGGGGCTCGGACAGATACGCAGTATTTT.

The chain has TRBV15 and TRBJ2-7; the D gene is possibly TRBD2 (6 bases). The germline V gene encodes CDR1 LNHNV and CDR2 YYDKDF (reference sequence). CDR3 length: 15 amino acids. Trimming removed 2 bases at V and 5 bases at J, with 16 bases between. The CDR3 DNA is TGTGCCACCAGCAGACGGAGGGTCGGAGGCCACGAGCAGTACTTC. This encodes CATSRRRVGGHEQYF.

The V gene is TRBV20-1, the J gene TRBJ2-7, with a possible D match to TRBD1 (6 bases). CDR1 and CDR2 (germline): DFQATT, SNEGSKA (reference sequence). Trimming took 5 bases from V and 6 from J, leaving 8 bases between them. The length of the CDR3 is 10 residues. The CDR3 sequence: CSAAGAEQYF. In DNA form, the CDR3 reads TGCAGTGCTGCAGGGGCCGAGCAGTACTTC.

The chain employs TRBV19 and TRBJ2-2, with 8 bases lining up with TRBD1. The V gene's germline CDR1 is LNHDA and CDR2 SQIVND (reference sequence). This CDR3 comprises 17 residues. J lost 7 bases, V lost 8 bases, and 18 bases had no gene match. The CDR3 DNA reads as TGTGCCAGTTCCCACACCTCCGCACAGGGGGTCGACGGGGAGCTGTTTTTT. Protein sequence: CASSHTSAQGVDGELFF.

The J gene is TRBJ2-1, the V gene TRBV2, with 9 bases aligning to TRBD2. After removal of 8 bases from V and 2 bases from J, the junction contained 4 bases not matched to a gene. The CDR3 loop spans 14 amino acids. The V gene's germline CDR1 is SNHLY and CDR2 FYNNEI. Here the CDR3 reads CASYSGGPYNEQFF. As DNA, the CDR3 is TGTGCCAGCTATAGCGGGGGTCCCTACAATGAGCAGTTCTTC.

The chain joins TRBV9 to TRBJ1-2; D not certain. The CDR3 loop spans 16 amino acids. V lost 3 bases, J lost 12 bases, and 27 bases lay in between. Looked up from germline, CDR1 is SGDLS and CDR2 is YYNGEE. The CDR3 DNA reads TGTGCCAGCAGCGGAGGGCTTCCGGTGGACGGGGAGGGTCACACCTTC. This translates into CASSGGLPVDGEGHTF.

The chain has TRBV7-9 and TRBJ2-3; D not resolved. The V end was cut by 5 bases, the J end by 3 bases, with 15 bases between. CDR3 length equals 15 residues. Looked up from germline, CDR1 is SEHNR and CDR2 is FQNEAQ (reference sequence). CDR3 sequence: CASSPPQGPTDTQYF. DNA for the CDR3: TGTGCCAGCAGCCCCCCCCAAGGGCCGACAGATACGCAGTATTTT. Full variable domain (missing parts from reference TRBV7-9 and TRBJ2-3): DTGVSQNPRHKITKRGQNVTFRCDPISEHNRLYWYRQTLGQGPEFLTYFQNEAQLEKSRLLSDRFSAERPKGSFSTLEIQRTEQGDSAMYLCASSPPQGPTDTQYFGPGTRLTVL.

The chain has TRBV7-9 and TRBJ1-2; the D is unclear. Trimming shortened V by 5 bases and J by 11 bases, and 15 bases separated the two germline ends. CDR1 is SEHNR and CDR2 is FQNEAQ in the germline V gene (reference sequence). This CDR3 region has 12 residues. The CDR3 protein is CASSPEESGYTF. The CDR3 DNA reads TGTGCCAGCAGCCCTGAGGAGTCTGGTTACACCTTC.

The CDR3 nucleotides read TGTGCCAGCAGCTTTACCGGGCCGACCTATGGCTACACCTTC. Translation: CASSFTGPTYGYTF. The rearrangement links TRBV5-4 to TRBJ1-2; no firm D call. Germline-derived CDR1 and CDR2 are SGHNT and YYREEE (reference sequence). CDR3 size: 14 residues. Deletions cut 2 bases from V and 4 bases from J, with 12 bases between.

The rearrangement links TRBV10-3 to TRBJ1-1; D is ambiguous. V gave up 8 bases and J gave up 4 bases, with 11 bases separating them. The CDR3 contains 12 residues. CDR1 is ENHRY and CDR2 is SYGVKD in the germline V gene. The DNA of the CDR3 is TGTGCCATCCCCGGGAACGGCACTGAAGCTTTCTTT. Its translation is CAIPGNGTEAFF.

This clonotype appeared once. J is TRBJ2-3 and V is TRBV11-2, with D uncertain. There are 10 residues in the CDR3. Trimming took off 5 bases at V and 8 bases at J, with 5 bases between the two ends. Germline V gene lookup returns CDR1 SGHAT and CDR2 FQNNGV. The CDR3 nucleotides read TGTGCCAGCAGCCTGACTACGCAGTATTTT. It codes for CASSLTTQYF.

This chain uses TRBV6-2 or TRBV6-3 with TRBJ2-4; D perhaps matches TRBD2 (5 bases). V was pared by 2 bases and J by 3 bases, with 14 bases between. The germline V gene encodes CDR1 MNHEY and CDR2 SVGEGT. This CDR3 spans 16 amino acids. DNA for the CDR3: TGTGCCAGCAGTTACGAGGCCCTCGGGGTCAAAAACATTCAGTACTTC. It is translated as CASSYEALGVKNIQYF.

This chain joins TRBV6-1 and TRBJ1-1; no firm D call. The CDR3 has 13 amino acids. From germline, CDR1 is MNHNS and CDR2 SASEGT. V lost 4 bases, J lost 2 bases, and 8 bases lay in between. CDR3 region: CASSGRENTEAFF. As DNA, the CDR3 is TGTGCCAGCAGTGGACGGGAAAACACTGAAGCTTTCTTT.

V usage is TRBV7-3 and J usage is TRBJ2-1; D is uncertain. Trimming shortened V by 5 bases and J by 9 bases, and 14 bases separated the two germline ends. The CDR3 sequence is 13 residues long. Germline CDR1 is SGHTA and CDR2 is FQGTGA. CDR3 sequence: CASSPPTSSEQFF. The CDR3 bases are TGTGCCAGCAGCCCTCCAACCTCCTCTGAGCAGTTCTTC.

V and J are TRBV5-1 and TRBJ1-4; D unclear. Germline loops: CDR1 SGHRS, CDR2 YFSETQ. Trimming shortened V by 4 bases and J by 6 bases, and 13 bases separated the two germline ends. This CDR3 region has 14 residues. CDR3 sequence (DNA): TGCGCCAGCAGCCTCGGTCTGAGGGATGAAAAACTGTTTTTT. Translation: CASSLGLRDEKLFF.

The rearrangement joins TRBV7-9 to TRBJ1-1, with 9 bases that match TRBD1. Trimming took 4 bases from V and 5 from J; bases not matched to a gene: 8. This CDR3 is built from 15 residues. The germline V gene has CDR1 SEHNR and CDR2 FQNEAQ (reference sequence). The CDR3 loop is CASSWEVGTGTEAFF. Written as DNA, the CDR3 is TGTGCCAGCAGCTGGGAGGTCGGGACAGGGACTGAAGCTTTCTTT.

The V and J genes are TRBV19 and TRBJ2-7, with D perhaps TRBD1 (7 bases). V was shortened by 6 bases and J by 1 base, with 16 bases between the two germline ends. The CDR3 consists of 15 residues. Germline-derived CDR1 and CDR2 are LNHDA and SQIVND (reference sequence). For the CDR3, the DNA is TGTGCCAGTAGACAAAGACAGGGAGGATCCTACGAGCAGTACTTC. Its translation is CASRQRQGGSYEQYF.

The CDR3 nucleotides are TGTGCCAGCACCCCGGGGGGGTCCTACAATGAGCAGTTCTTC. This encodes CASTPGGSYNEQFF. The rearrangement joins TRBV9 to TRBJ2-1, with TRBD2 matching 8 bases. The CDR3 length is 14 residues. The ends lost 6 bases at V and 1 base at J; junction bases unmatched: 3. CDR1 is SGDLS and CDR2 is YYNGEE in the germline V gene. The whole variable domain, remainder taken from reference TRBV9 and TRBJ2-1, is DSGVTQTPKHLITATGQRVTLRCSPRSGDLSVYWYQQSLDQGLQFLIQYYNGEERAKGNILERFSAQQFPDLHSELNLSSLELGDSALYFCASTPGGSYNEQFFGPGTRLTVL.

Here the CDR3 DNA reads TGTGCCAGCAGTGATGGGGCAGGTAATCAGCCCCAGCATTTT. It codes for CASSDGAGNQPQHF. The chain links TRBV2 to TRBJ1-5; D is perhaps TRBD1 (5 bases). V gave up 3 bases and J gave up 4 bases, with 10 bases separating them. The CDR3 spans 14 residues. Germline assignment: CDR1 SNHLY and CDR2 FYNNEI. Variable domain in full (rest from reference TRBV2 and TRBJ1-5): EPEVTQTPSHQVTQMGQEVILRCVPISNHLYFYWYRQILGQKVEFLVSFYNNEISEKSEIFDDQFSVERPDGSNFTLKIRSTKLEDSAMYFCASSDGAGNQPQHFGDGTRLSIL.

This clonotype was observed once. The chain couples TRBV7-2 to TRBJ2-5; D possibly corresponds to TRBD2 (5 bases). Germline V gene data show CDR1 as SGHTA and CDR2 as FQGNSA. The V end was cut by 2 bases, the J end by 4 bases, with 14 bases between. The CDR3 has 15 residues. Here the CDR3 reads CASSLYIGVGETQYF. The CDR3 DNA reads TGTGCCAGCAGCTTATATATCGGGGTGGGAGAGACCCAGTACTTC.

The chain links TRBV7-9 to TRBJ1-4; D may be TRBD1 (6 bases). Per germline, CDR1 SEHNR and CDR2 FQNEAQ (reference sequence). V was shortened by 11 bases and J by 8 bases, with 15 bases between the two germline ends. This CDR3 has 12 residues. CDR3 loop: CAYRQGIEKLFF. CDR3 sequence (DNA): TGTGCCTACAGGCAGGGGATCGAAAAACTGTTTTTT.

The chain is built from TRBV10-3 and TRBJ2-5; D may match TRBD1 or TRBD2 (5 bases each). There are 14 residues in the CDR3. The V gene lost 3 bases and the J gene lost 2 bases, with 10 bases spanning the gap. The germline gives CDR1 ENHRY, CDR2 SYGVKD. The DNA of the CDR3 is TGTGCCATCAGTGACCTGGGGACGCAAGAGACCCAGTACTTC. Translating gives CAISDLGTQETQYF.

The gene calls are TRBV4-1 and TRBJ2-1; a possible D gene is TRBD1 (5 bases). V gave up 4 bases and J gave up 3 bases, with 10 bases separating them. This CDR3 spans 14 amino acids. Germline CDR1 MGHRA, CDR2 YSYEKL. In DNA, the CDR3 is TGCGCCAGCAGCCCGAGACAGCTCTACAATGAGCAGTTCTTC. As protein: CASSPRQLYNEQFF.

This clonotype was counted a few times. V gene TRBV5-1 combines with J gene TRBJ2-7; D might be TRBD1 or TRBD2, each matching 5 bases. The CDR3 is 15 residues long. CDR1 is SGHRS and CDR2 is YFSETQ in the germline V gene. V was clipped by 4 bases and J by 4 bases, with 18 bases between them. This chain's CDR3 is CASSPPMGDHYEQYF. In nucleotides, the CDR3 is TGCGCCAGCAGCCCCCCGATGGGGGACCATTACGAGCAGTACTTC.

DNA for the CDR3: TGTGCCAGCAGCCACGGAGGGGACGACACCTTC. Its translation is CASSHGGDDTF. J is TRBJ1-2 and V is TRBV7-9, with a possible D match to TRBD1 (5 bases). Germline loops: CDR1 SEHNR, CDR2 FQNEAQ (reference sequence). Between the trimmed V and J ends, which lost 5 bases and 12 bases, there was a span of 13 bases. This CDR3 spans 11 amino acids.

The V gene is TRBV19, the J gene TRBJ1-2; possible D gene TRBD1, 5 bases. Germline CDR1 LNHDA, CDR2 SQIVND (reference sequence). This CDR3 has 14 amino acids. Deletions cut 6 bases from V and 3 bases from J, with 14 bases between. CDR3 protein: CASRARGEDYGYTF. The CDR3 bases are TGTGCCAGTAGAGCCCGAGGGGAAGACTATGGCTACACCTTC.